Shown below are 21 T cell receptor beta chains from a single sample sequenced in a study of cytomegalovirus exposure and HLA in healthy donors. The PCR contained 60 Vbeta and 13 Jbeta primers. Assay used: immunoSEQ multiplex PCR; TCRdb lists only in-frame clones, some missing. The sample holds 150,000 to 200,000 clones, about three quarters seen once. Material for sequencing was PBMCs. The receptor source for this set is a woman in her 40s in good health and CMV-seropositive.

The chain combines TRBV6-4 with TRBJ1-2; TRBD1 might be the D (6 bases). Germline V gives CDR1 MRHNA, CDR2 SNTAGT. V was pared by 10 bases and J by 9 bases, with 24 bases between. The CDR3 extends over 14 amino acids. The CDR3 loop reads CATKEGVNSQSYTF. CDR3 DNA: TGTGCCACCAAAGAGGGGGTGAACTCTCAAAGCTACACCTTC.

J is TRBJ2-7 and V is TRBV5-1; TRBD1 matches at 8 bases. V lost 6 bases and J lost 4; bases outside the gene matches: 15. The CDR3 runs to 16 residues. Germline loops: CDR1 SGHRS, CDR2 YFSETQ. The CDR3 loop reads CASTLGGTGGRYEQYF. CDR3 sequence (DNA): TGCGCCAGCACCCTGGGGGGAACAGGGGGAAGGTACGAGCAGTACTTC.

V and J are TRBV25-1 and TRBJ1-4; TRBD1 agrees at 9 bases. The germline V gene encodes CDR1 MGHDK and CDR2 SYGVNS. V shed 6 bases and J 6 bases; nucleotides not matched to a gene: 8. The CDR3 is 15 residues long. CDR3 loop: CASRPGQGGDEKLFF. In DNA form, the CDR3 reads TGTGCCAGCAGACCGGGACAGGGAGGGGATGAAAAACTGTTTTTT.

In DNA, the CDR3 is TGCGCCAGCCGGGACAACACGAACACTGAAGCTTTCTTT. This codes for CASRDNTNTEAFF. The V and J genes are TRBV10-2 and TRBJ1-1; D may be TRBD1 (6 bases). V was cut by 8 bases and J by 1 base, with 11 bases left in between. Germline V gives CDR1 WSHSY, CDR2 SAAADI. CDR3 length: 13 residues.

The genes are TRBV5-6 and TRBJ2-5; TRBD2 might be the D (6 bases). Looked up from germline, CDR1 is SGHDT and CDR2 is YYEEEE. The length of the CDR3 is 14 residues. Trimming left V 1 base short and J 4 bases short, with 11 bases between. The CDR3, as DNA: TGTGCCAGCAGCTTGTCGGGGGTACGAGAGACCCAGTACTTC. Amino acid sequence: CASSLSGVRETQYF.

V and J are TRBV28 and TRBJ2-7, with 7 nucleotides matching TRBD1. The CDR3 totals 16 residues. V lost 5 bases and J lost 3; bases outside the gene matches: 13. Looked up from germline, CDR1 is MDHEN and CDR2 is SYDVKM. As DNA, the CDR3 is TGTGCCAGCAGTCCCCTGGGGACAGCCGCGATCTACGAGCAGTACTTC. This encodes CASSPLGTAAIYEQYF.

The chain joins TRBV4-2 to TRBJ2-1; 11 bases map to TRBD2. Germline V gives CDR1 LGHNA, CDR2 YNFKEQ. V lost 4 bases and J lost 6; bases outside the gene matches: 8. The CDR3 contains 16 residues. CDR3 region: CASSRFIAGGFNEQFF. In nucleotides, the CDR3 is TGTGCCAGCAGCCGTTTCATAGCGGGAGGGTTCAATGAGCAGTTCTTC.

This clone was seen a few times. This chain links TRBV30 with TRBJ2-3, with 8 bases fitting TRBD2. The CDR3 sequence is 14 residues long. Germline lookup yields CDR1 GTSNPN and CDR2 SVGIG (reference sequence). V lost 1 base, J lost 4 bases, and 4 bases stayed unmatched. The CDR3: CAWSDGGAADTQYF. CDR3 nucleotide sequence: TGTGCCTGGAGTGACGGGGGGGCCGCAGATACGCAGTATTTT.

This chain connects TRBV27 to TRBJ1-6; D perhaps matches TRBD1 (6 bases). V lost 5 bases to trimming and J lost 7 bases, with 21 bases between them. The CDR3 extends over 17 amino acids. Germline CDR1 and CDR2: MNHEY and SMNVEV (reference sequence). The DNA for the CDR3 is TGTGCCAGCAGTGCCATAGCGGGACCACAGGGAAATTCACCCCTCCACTTT. The encoded protein is CASSAIAGPQGNSPLHF.

This clone was recorded a few times. The chain employs TRBV18 and TRBJ2-1, with TRBD1 matching over 7 bases. CDR3 length: 14 amino acids. V lost 1 base, J lost 5 bases, and 2 bases stayed unmatched. CDR1 and CDR2 from the germline V gene are KGHSH and LQKENI. DNA for the CDR3: TGTGCCAGCTCACCACTTGGACAGGACAATGAGCAGTTCTTC. This sequence encodes CASSPLGQDNEQFF.

The V call is TRBV6-5, the J call TRBJ1-2; D remains ambiguous. The CDR3 spans 15 residues. CDR1 and CDR2 (germline): MNHEY, SVGAGI. The ends were cut back, 0 bases at V and 5 bases at J, with 13 bases in the middle. The CDR3 region has the DNA TGTGCCAGCAGTTACTCGACTCTTGACGGTTATGGCTACACCTTC. It yields the protein CASSYSTLDGYGYTF.

The V and J genes are TRBV15 and TRBJ2-7; TRBD2 matches at 13 bases. The J segment lost 4 bases and the V segment lost 1 base, leaving 1 base of the junction unmatched. From germline, CDR1 is LNHNV and CDR2 YYDKDF (reference sequence). This CDR3 spans 15 amino acids. In nucleotides, the CDR3 is TGTGCCACCAGCAGAGGGACTAGCGGGAGTTACGAGCAGTACTTC. This gives the protein CATSRGTSGSYEQYF.

The chain links TRBV7-2 to TRBJ1-1; no reliable D call. The CDR3 extends over 12 amino acids. Trimming cost V 3 bases and J 8 bases, with 10 bases left between them. The germline V gene encodes CDR1 SGHTA and CDR2 FQGNSA. The CDR3 DNA follows: TGTGCCAGCAGCTTTTACAACAAGGAAGCTTTCTTT. This gives the protein CASSFYNKEAFF.

The J gene is TRBJ1-5, the V gene TRBV28; 8 bases match TRBD1. CDR1 is MDHEN, CDR2 SYDVKM, per germline. With V trimmed by 2 bases and J by 5 bases, 2 bases remained unmatched. There are 14 residues in the CDR3. CDR3 loop: CASSLPGGDQPQHF. CDR3 sequence (DNA): TGTGCCAGCAGTTTACCAGGGGGCGATCAGCCCCAGCATTTT.

The V call is TRBV7-2, the J call TRBJ1-1; 9 bases agree with TRBD1. CDR3 length: 14 residues. CDR1 is SGHTA, CDR2 FQGNSA, per germline. Germline trimming cut 7 bases from V and 3 bases from J; bases unmatched to any gene: 6. The CDR3 region is CASILDRGDTEAFF. CDR3 in DNA: TGTGCCAGCATCCTAGACAGGGGGGACACTGAAGCTTTCTTT. The complete variable domain, with remaining parts taken from reference TRBV7-2 and TRBJ1-1, reads GAGVSQSPSNKVTEKGKDVELRCDPISGHTALYWYRQSLGQGLEFLIYFQGNSAPDKSGLPSDRFSAERTGGSVSTLTIQRTQQEDSAVYLCASILDRGDTEAFFGQGTRLTVV.

Only one count was recorded for this clone. V is TRBV4-2 and J is TRBJ2-5, with D maybe TRBD2 (5 bases). The V end was cut by 6 bases, the J end by 2 bases, with 22 bases between. Germline V CDR1 and CDR2: LGHNA, YNFKEQ. The CDR3 is made up of 17 amino acids. CDR3 bases: TGTGCCAGCAGTCTGGTTGGGCCCGGGAACCCTCAAGAGACCCAGTACTTC. Translated, it gives CASSLVGPGNPQETQYF.

This chain joins TRBV7-9 and TRBJ1-4; 9 bases map to TRBD1. Germline V lookup: CDR1 SEHNR, CDR2 FQNEAQ (reference sequence). V lost 10 bases to trimming and J lost 8 bases; unmatched junction nucleotides: 8. The CDR3 contains 13 residues. The CDR3 nucleotides are TGTGCCATCCCCGGGACAGGGTACGAAAAACTGTTTTTT. Translation gives CAIPGTGYEKLFF.

The chain combines TRBV19 with TRBJ1-2; possibly TRBD1 for D (5 bases). Per the germline V gene, CDR1 is LNHDA and CDR2 is SQIVND (reference sequence). The ends were cut back, 6 bases at V and 4 bases at J, with 12 bases in the middle. The CDR3 totals 13 residues. The CDR3 DNA reads TGTGCCAGTAGGGGCCAGGGCAGCTATGGCTACACCTTC. The encoded protein is CASRGQGSYGYTF. Combining the CDR3 with reference TRBV19 and TRBJ1-2 gives the whole variable domain DGGITQSPKYLFRKEGQNVTLSCEQNLNHDAMYWYRQDPGQGLRLIYYSQIVNDFQKGDIAEGYSVSREKKESFPLTVTSAQKNPTAFYLCASRGQGSYGYTFGSGTRLTVV.

The V and J genes are TRBV4-1 and TRBJ2-2, with unresolved D. Looked up from germline, CDR1 is MGHRA and CDR2 is YSYEKL. The CDR3 runs to 15 residues. With 0 bases removed from V and 8 bases from J, the gap between germline ends came to 13 bases. The CDR3 protein is CASSQDSSARGELFF. The CDR3 DNA reads TGCGCCAGCAGCCAAGATTCGTCCGCGAGGGGGGAGCTGTTTTTT.

The sample holds a few counts of this clone. The chain employs TRBV11-2 and TRBJ1-2, with TRBD1 identical over 12 bases. The V and J ends lost 4 bases and 3 bases, in that order; junction bases with no gene match: 15. CDR1 SGHAT and CDR2 FQNNGV come from the germline V gene. CDR3 length: 19 residues. CDR3 DNA sequence: TGTGCCAGCAGCTCCAATCTAGGGACAGGGGGCGACGAGGACTATGGCTACACCTTC. Residues: CASSSNLGTGGDEDYGYTF.

A note on this clone: One junction end disagrees with the germline gene, perhaps due to a read error. This chain uses TRBV29-1 with TRBJ1-2, with D perhaps TRBD1 (6 bases). The CDR3 extends over 13 amino acids. Per the germline V gene, CDR1 is SQVTM and CDR2 is ANQGSEA. The CDR3 reads CSVFGGLNHGYTF. CDR3 coding DNA: TGCAGCGTATTTGGGGGCCTTAACCATGGCTACACCTTC.